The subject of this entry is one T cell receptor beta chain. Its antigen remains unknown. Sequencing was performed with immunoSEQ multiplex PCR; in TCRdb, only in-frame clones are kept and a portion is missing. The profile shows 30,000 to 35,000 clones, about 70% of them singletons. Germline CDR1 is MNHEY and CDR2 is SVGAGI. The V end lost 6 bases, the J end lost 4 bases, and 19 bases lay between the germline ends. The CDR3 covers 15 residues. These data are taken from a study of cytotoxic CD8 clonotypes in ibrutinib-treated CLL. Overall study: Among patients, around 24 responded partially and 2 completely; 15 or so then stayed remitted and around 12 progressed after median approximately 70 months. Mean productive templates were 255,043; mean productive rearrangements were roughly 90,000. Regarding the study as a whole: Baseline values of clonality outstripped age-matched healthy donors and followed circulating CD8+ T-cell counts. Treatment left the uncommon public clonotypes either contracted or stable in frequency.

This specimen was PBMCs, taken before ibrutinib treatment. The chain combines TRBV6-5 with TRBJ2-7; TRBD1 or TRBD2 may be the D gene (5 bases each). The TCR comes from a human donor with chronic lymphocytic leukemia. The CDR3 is CASSTGAYTRYEQYF. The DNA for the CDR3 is TGTGCCAGCAGCACCGGGGCCTACACCCGGTACGAGCAGTACTTC.